Detailed here is one T cell receptor (beta chain). Using immunoSEQ multiplex PCR, the repertoire was profiled, and TCRdb retains in-frame clones only, with some absent. The sample contains about 1 million clones, around 74% of which appear only once. V gave up 2 bases and J gave up 6 bases, with 2 bases separating them. CDR1 is MNHNY and CDR2 is SVGAGI in the germline V gene (reference sequence). CDR3 length equals 11 residues. Recent vaccinations or acute infections were absent in the healthy HIV-negative adult donors. This entry is derived from a study of shared clonotypes between healthy human individuals. Study overall: A couple of women and three men aged 18 to 49 made up the donors. The study used three CD4 naive, three CD4 memory, two CD8 naive and one CD8 memory plate per donor.

The clonotype comes from a man between 18 and 35 years old in good health. What was sequenced was memory CD4+ T cells sorted from blood. As to subset: CD45RA-negative fraction. The chain has TRBV6-6 and TRBJ2-1; D call uncertain. The CDR3 loop is CASSYTNEQFF. CDR3 coding DNA: TGTGCCAGCAGTTACACCAATGAGCAGTTCTTC.